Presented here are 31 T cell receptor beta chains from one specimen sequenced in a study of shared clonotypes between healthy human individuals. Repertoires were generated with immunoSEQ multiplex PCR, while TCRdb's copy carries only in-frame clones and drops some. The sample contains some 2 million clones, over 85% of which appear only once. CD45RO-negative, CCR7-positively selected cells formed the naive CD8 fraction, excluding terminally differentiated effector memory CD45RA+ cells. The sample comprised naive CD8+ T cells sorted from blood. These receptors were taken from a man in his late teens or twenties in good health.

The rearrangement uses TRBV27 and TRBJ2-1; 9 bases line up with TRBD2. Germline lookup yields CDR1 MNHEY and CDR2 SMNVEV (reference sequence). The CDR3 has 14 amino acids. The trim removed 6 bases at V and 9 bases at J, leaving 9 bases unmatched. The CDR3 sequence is CASSPWAGGLEQFF. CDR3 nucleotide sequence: TGTGCCAGCAGCCCTTGGGCGGGAGGGCTTGAGCAGTTCTTC.

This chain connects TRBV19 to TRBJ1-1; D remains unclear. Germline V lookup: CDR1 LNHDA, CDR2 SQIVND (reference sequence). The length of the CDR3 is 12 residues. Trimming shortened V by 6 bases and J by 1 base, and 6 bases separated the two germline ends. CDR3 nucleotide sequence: TGTGCCAGTAGACCAGGGAACACTGAAGCTTTCTTT. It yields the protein CASRPGNTEAFF.

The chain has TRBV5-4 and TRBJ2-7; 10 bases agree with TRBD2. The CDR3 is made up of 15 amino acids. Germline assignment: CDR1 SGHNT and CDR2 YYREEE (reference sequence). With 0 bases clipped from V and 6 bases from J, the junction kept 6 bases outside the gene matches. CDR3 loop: CASSLVASGSGEQYF. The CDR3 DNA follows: TGTGCCAGCAGCTTGGTAGCTAGCGGGAGTGGCGAGCAGTACTTC.

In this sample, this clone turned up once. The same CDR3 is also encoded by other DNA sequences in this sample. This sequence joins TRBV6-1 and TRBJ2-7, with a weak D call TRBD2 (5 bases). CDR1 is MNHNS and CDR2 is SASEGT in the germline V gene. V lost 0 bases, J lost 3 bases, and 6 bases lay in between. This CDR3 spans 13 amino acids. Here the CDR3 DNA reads TGTGCCAGCAGTGAAGCGGGAGACTACGAGCAGTACTTC. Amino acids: CASSEAGDYEQYF.

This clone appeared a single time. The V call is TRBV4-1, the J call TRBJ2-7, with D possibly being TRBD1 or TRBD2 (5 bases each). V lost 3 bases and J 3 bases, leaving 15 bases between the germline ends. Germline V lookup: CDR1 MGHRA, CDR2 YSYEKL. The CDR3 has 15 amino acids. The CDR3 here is CASSQGVDRGYEQYF. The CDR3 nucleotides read TGCGCCAGCAGCCAGGGGGTGGACCGGGGCTACGAGCAGTACTTC.

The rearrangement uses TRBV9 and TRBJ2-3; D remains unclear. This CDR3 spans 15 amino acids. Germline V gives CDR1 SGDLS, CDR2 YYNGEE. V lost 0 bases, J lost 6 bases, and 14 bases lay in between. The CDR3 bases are TGTGCCAGCAGCGTAGCGGGCCTTATCGGGGATACGCAGTATTTT. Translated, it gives CASSVAGLIGDTQYF.

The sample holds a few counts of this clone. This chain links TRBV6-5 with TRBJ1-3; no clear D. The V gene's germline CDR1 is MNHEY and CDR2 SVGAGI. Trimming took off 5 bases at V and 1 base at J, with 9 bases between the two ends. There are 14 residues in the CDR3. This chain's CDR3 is CASSARTSGNTIYF. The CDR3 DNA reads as TGTGCCAGCAGTGCCCGGACGTCTGGAAACACCATATATTTT.

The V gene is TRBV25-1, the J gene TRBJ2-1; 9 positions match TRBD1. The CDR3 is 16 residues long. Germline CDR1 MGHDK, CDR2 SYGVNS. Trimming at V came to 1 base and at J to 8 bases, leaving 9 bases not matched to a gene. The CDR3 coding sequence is TGTGCCAGCAGTGAATCCCCGGGGACAGGGAGGGATGAGCAGTTCTTC. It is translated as CASSESPGTGRDEQFF.

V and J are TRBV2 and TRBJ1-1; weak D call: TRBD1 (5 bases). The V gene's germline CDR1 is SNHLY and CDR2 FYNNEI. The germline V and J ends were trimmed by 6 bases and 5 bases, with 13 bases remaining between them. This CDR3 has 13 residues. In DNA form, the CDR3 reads TGTGCCAGCAGATTAGGGGAGGAAACTGAAGCTTTCTTT. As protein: CASRLGEETEAFF.

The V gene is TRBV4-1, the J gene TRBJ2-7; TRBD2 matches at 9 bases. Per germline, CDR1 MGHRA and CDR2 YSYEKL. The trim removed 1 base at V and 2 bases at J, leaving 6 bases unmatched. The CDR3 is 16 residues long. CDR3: CASSQGPGLAPYEQYF. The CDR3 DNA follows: TGCGCCAGCAGCCAAGGTCCGGGACTAGCCCCCTACGAGCAGTACTTC.

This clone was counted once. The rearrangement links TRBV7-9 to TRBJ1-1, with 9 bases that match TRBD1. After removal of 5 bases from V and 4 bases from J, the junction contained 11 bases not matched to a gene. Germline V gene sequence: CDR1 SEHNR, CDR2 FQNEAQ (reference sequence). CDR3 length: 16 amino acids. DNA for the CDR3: TGTGCCAGCAGCCTCGGATGGACAGGGGCCGGCACTGAAGCTTTCTTT. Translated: CASSLGWTGAGTEAFF.

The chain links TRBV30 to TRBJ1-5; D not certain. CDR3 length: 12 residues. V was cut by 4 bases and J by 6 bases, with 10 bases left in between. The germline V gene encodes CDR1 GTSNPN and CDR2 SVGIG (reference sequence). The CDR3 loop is CAWNNDGQPQHF. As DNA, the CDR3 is TGTGCCTGGAACAACGATGGTCAGCCCCAGCATTTT. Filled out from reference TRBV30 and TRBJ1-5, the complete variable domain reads SQTIHQWPATLVQPVGSPLSLECTVEGTSNPNLYWYRQAAGRGLQLLFYSVGIGQISSEVPQNLSASRPQDRQFILSSKKLLLSDSGFYLCAWNNDGQPQHFGDGTRLSIL.

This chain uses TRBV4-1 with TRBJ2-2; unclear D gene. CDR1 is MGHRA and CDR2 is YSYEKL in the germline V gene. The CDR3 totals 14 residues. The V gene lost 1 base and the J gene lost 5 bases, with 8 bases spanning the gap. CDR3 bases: TGCGCCAGCAGCCAAGTATCTGGGACCGGGGAGCTGTTTTTT. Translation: CASSQVSGTGELFF.

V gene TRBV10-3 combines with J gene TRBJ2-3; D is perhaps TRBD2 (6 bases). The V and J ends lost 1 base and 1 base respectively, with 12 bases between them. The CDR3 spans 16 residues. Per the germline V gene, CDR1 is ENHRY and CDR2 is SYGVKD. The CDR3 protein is CAISEWRDSGTDTQYF. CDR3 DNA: TGTGCCATCAGTGAGTGGAGGGATAGCGGCACAGATACGCAGTATTTT.

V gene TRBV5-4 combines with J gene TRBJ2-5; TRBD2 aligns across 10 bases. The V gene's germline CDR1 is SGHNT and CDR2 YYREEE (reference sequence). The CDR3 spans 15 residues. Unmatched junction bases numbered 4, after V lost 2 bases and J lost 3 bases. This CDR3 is CASSFFGLAEETQYF. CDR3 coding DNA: TGTGCCAGCAGCTTCTTCGGACTAGCGGAAGAGACCCAGTACTTC.

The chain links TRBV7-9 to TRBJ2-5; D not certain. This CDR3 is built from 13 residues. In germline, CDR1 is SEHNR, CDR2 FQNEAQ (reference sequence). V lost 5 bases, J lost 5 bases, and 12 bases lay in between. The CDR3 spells CASSAAVLETQYF. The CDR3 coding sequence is TGTGCCAGCAGCGCCGCGGTCCTTGAGACCCAGTACTTC.

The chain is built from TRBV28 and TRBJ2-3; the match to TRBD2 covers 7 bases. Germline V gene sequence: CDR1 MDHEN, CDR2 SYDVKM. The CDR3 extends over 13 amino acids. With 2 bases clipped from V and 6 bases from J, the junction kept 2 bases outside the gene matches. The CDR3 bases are TGTGCCAGCAGTTTAGGGAGGGCCGATACGCAGTATTTT. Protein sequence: CASSLGRADTQYF.

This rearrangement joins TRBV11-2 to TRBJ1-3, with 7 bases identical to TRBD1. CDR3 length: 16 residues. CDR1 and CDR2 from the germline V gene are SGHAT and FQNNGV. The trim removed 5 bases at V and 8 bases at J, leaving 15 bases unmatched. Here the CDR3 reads CASSPDRTGPADTIYF. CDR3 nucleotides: TGTGCCAGCAGCCCCGATCGGACAGGCCCGGCGGACACCATATATTTT.

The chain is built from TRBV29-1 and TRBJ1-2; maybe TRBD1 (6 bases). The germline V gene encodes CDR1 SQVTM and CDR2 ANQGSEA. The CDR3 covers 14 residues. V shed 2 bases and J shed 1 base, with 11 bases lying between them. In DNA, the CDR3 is TGCAGCGTTGAACCGCAGGGGTTTAACTATGGCTACACCTTC. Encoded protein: CSVEPQGFNYGYTF.

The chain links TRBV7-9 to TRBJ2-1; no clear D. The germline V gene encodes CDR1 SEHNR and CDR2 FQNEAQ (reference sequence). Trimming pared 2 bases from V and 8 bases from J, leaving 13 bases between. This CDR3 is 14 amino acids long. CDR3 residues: CASSLTPRVDEQFF. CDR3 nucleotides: TGTGCCAGCAGCTTAACTCCCCGCGTCGATGAGCAGTTCTTC. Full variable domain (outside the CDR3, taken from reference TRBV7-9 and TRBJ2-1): DTGVSQNPRHKITKRGQNVTFRCDPISEHNRLYWYRQTLGQGPEFLTYFQNEAQLEKSRLLSDRFSAERPKGSFSTLEIQRTEQGDSAMYLCASSLTPRVDEQFFGPGTRLTVL.

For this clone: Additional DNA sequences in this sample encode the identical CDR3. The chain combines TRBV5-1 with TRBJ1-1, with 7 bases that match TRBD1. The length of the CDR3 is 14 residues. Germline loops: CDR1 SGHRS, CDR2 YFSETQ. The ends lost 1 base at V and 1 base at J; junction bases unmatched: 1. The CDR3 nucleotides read TGCGCCAGCAGCTTGAGACAGGGGAACACTGAAGCTTTCTTT. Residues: CASSLRQGNTEAFF.

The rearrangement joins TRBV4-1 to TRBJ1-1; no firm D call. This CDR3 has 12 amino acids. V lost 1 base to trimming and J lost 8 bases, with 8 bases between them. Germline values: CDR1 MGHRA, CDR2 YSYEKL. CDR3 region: CASSQVGREAFF. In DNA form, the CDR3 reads TGCGCCAGCAGCCAAGTGGGCAGGGAAGCTTTCTTT.

CDR3 sequence: CASSDSGLFPGELFF. CDR3 bases: TGCGCCAGCAGTGATTCAGGGTTGTTTCCCGGGGAGCTGTTTTTT. The chain employs TRBV10-1 and TRBJ2-2, with a possible D match to TRBD1 (5 bases). V was trimmed by 3 bases and J by 6 bases, leaving 14 bases between them. The CDR3 consists of 15 residues. The germline V gene has CDR1 WNHNN and CDR2 SYGVQD (reference sequence).

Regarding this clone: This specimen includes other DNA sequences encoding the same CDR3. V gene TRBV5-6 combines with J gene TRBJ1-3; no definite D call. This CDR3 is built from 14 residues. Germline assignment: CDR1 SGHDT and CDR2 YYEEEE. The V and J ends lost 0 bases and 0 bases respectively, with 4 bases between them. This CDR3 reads CASSLGSSGNTIYF. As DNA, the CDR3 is TGTGCCAGCAGCTTGGGATCCTCTGGAAACACCATATATTTT.

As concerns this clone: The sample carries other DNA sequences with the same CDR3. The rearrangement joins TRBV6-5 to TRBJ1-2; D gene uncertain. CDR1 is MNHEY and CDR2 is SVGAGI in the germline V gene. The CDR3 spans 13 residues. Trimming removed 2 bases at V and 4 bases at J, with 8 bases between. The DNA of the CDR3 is TGTGCCAGCAGTTACGAGGGTTCCTATGGCTACACCTTC. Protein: CASSYEGSYGYTF.

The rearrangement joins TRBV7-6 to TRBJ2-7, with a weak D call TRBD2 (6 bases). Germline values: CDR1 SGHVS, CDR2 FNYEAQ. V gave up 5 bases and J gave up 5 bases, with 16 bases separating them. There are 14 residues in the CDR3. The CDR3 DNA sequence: TGTGCCAGCAGCCCTGGCGGGGAAGAACACGAGCAGTACTTC. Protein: CASSPGGEEHEQYF. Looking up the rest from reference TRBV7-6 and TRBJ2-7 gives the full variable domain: GAGVSQSPRYKVTKRGQDVALRCDPISGHVSLYWYRQALGQGPEFLTYFNYEAQQDKSGLPNDRFSAERPEGSISTLTIQRTEQRDSAMYRCASSPGGEEHEQYFGPGTRLTVT.

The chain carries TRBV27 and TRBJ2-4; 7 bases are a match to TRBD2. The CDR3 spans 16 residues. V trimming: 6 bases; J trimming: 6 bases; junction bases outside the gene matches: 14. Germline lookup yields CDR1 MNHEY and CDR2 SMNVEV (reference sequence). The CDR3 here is CASSPSAGERGNIQYF. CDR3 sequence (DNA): TGTGCCAGCAGCCCATCGGCGGGGGAACGGGGAAACATTCAGTACTTC.

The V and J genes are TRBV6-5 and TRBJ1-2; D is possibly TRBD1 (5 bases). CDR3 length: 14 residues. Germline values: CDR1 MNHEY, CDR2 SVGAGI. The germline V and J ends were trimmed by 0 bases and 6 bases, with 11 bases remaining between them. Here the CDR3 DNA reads TGTGCCAGCAGTTACTCGGGGGGGTCCGATGGCTACACCTTC. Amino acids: CASSYSGGSDGYTF.

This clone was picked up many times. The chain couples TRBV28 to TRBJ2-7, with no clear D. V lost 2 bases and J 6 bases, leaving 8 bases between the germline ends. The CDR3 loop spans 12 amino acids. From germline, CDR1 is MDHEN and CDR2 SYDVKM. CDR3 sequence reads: CASSLPGPEQYF. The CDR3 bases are TGTGCCAGCAGTTTACCCGGTCCCGAGCAGTACTTC.

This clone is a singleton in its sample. The CDR3 region has the DNA TGTGCCTGGAGTGGACTACATAAGCCCTACAATGAGCAGTTCTTC. Its translation is CAWSGLHKPYNEQFF. The chain recombines TRBV30 with TRBJ2-1; maybe TRBD2 (5 bases). Germline V gene data show CDR1 as GTSNPN and CDR2 as SVGIG (reference sequence). The CDR3 contains 15 residues. V was clipped by 1 base and J by 2 bases, with 12 bases between them.

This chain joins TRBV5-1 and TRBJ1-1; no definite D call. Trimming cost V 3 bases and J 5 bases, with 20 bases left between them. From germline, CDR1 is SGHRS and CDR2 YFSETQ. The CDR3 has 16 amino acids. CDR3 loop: CASSSLLGEGGTEAFF. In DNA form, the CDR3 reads TGCGCCAGCAGCTCCCTCCTCGGGGAGGGAGGTACTGAAGCTTTCTTT.